These T cell receptor beta chains were read from a single sample in a study of blood T cell repertoires in COVID-19. The table came from immunoSEQ multiplex PCR; TCRdb's copy has only in-frame clones and leaves some out. The table includes 150,000 to 250,000 clones, 82% detected once. The sequencing sample was made of peripheral blood. The receptors here all came from a human donor with acute or convalescent COVID-19. The donor label of this sample is uncertain. Both conserved end residues are part of each CDR3. The order of the fields is clone size, V gene, D gene, J gene, CDR3 protein, CDR3 DNA. The D gene is left open where the match is weak. The size entry is marked missing in some rows and otherwise reads once, few, many or a size class.

>.|TRBV19|TRBD1|TRBJ1-5
CASSITEGARPQHF
TGTGCCAGTAGTATAACTGAGGGGGCGAGGCCCCAGCATTTT
>.|TRBV3-1/TRBV3-2|TRBD1|TRBJ1-3
CASSRQGADTIYF
TGTGCCAGCAGCCGACAGGGGGCGGACACCATATATTTT
>few|TRBV27|TRBD1|TRBJ1-6
CASTRDRGLNSPLHF
TGTGCCAGCACCAGGGACAGGGGGCTAAATTCACCCCTCCACTTT
>many|TRBV11-2|.|TRBJ2-2
CASSLRGQGGTGELFF
TGTGCCAGCAGCCTTAGGGGCCAGGGTGGGACCGGGGAGCTGTTTTTT
>once|TRBV30|.|TRBJ2-5
CAWSVKGGEETQYF
TGTGCCTGGAGTGTAAAAGGGGGGGAAGAGACCCAGTACTTC
>few|TRBV2|TRBD1|TRBJ1-5
CASSAGQGAGQPQHF
TGTGCCAGCAGTGCGGGACAGGGGGCAGGTCAGCCCCAGCATTTT
>.|TRBV28|TRBD2|TRBJ2-2
CASSPPGLASAGELFF
TGTGCCAGCAGCCCCCCAGGACTAGCGTCGGCCGGGGAGCTGTTTTTT
>.|TRBV18|TRBD2|TRBJ2-7
CASSPSSGASYEQYF
TGTGCCAGCTCACCGTCTAGCGGAGCTTCCTACGAGCAGTACTTC
>.|TRBV28|.|TRBJ1-1
CASSLGGQGTEAFF
TGTGCCAGCAGTTTGGGAGGGCAGGGTACTGAAGCTTTCTTT
>.|TRBV3-1/TRBV3-2|.|TRBJ2-7
CASSQDGRGSYEQYF
TGTGCCAGCAGCCAAGATGGCCGGGGCTCCTACGAGCAGTACTTC
>.|TRBV5-1|.|TRBJ1-4
CASSLEGGGREKLFF
TGCGCCAGCAGCTTGGAGGGTGGAGGTCGGGAAAAACTGTTTTTT
>.|TRBV7-8|TRBD1|TRBJ1-1
CASSNRDRVGEAFF
TGTGCCAGCAGCAACCGGGACAGGGTGGGTGAAGCTTTCTTT
>.|TRBV29-1|.|TRBJ2-7
CSAGGSASYEQYF
TGCAGCGCCGGAGGATCAGCCTCCTACGAGCAGTACTTC
>.|TRBV9|.|TRBJ1-3
CASGMTAAIYF
TGTGCCAGCGGAATGACAGCAGCCATATATTTT
>.|TRBV2|.|TRBJ2-3
CASSFPSTDTQYF
TGTGCCAGCAGTTTCCCTAGCACAGATACGCAGTATTTT
>.|TRBV3-1/TRBV3-2|TRBD2|TRBJ2-3
CASSQGGRGRTDTQYF
TGTGCCAGCAGCCAAGGCGGGCGCGGGAGGACAGATACGCAGTATTTT
>.|TRBV5-1|TRBD2|TRBJ2-3
CASSRTSGRASTDTQYF
TGCGCCAGCAGCCGGACTAGCGGGAGGGCTAGCACAGATACGCAGTATTTT
>.|TRBV2|.|TRBJ2-1
CASSRTILSYNEQFF
TGTGCCAGCAGTCGGACTATTCTCTCCTACAATGAGCAGTTCTTC
>.|TRBV12-5|.|TRBJ1-2
CASGLVTGGGVGYTF
TGTGCTAGTGGTTTGGTAACTGGAGGTGGAGTGGGCTACACCTTC
>.|TRBV18|.|TRBJ2-7
CASSPIRGFNEQYF
TGTGCCAGCTCACCAATAAGGGGGTTCAACGAGCAGTACTTC
>.|TRBV18|TRBD2|TRBJ2-1
CASSGWGAGLLSSYNEQFF
TGTGCCAGCTCAGGATGGGGAGCGGGACTCCTAAGCTCCTACAATGAGCAGTTCTTC
>.|TRBV6-2/TRBV6-3|.|TRBJ1-5
CASSPRGRGSQPQHF
TGTGCCAGCAGTCCGCGTGGCAGGGGTTCTCAGCCCCAGCATTTT
>few|TRBV11-3|TRBD1|TRBJ2-7
CASSLGGQGPTYEQYF
TGTGCCAGCAGCTTAGGGGGACAGGGGCCGACCTACGAGCAGTACTTC
>.|TRBV18|.|TRBJ2-7
CASSSPIGQSEQYF
TGTGCCAGCTCATCACCTATTGGACAATCCGAGCAGTACTTC
>few|TRBV3-1/TRBV3-2|.|TRBJ2-7
CASSQVAPARSSYEQYF
TGTGCCAGCAGCCAAGTAGCGCCAGCTCGGAGCTCCTACGAGCAGTACTTC
>.|TRBV18|.|TRBJ1-1
CASSPLQLMNTEAFF
TGTGCCAGCTCACCCCTCCAGTTGATGAACACTGAAGCTTTCTTT
>.|TRBV11-2|.|TRBJ2-5
CASSQRLVMETQYF
TGTGCCAGCAGCCAAAGACTAGTGATGGAGACCCAGTACTTC
>.|TRBV5-1|TRBD2|TRBJ2-7
CASSLLSSGRVTAYEQYF
TGCGCCAGCAGCTTGTTGTCTAGCGGGAGGGTCACAGCCTACGAGCAGTACTTC
>.|TRBV29-1|.|TRBJ2-5
CSVDRGAGTQYF
TGCAGCGTTGACCGGGGTGCGGGGACCCAGTACTTC
>.|TRBV19|TRBD2|TRBJ2-3
CASKWTSLATDTQYF
TGTGCCAGTAAGTGGACTAGCTTGGCCACAGATACGCAGTATTTT
>.|TRBV30|.|TRBJ2-7
CAWSTAYEQYF
TGTGCCTGGAGTACAGCCTACGAGCAGTACTTC
>.|TRBV10-1|TRBD1|TRBJ2-2
CASSNMTGVESGELFF
TGCGCCAGCAGCAATATGACAGGGGTAGAATCCGGGGAGCTGTTTTTT
>.|TRBV10-3|TRBD2|TRBJ2-7
CAISQVAGKGEQYF
TGTGCCATCAGTCAGGTAGCGGGAAAAGGCGAGCAGTACTTC
>.|TRBV7-9|TRBD1|TRBJ2-5
CASSFTGVQTQYF
TGTGCCAGCAGCTTTACAGGGGTCCAGACCCAGTACTTC
>.|TRBV2|.|TRBJ1-5
CASSERVQPQHF
TGTGCCAGCAGTGAACGAGTACAGCCCCAGCATTTT
>.|TRBV18|TRBD1|TRBJ2-6
CASSPLPGGNSGANVLTF
TGTGCCAGCTCACCACTGCCAGGGGGAAACTCTGGGGCCAACGTCCTGACTTTC
>few|TRBV3-1/TRBV3-2|TRBD2|TRBJ2-2
CASSHLAGYIGELFF
TGTGCCAGCAGCCATCTAGCGGGTTATATCGGGGAGCTGTTTTTT
>.|TRBV7-2|TRBD1|TRBJ2-1
CASSLRTGGRNEQFF
TGTGCCAGCAGCTTGAGGACAGGGGGCAGGAATGAGCAGTTCTTC
>.|TRBV19|.|TRBJ2-5
CASSIGWRGEAQETQYF
TGTGCCAGTAGTATAGGATGGAGAGGGGAGGCCCAAGAGACCCAGTACTTC
>.|TRBV5-1|.|TRBJ1-1
CASSRDSSNTEAFF
TGCGCCAGCAGCCGAGACAGCTCGAACACTGAAGCTTTCTTT
>.|TRBV5-5|.|TRBJ2-7
CASSLAGSADYEQYF
TGTGCCAGCAGCTTGGCCGGGTCGGCAGACTACGAGCAGTACTTC
>once|TRBV5-4|.|TRBJ1-1
CASSLGQMNTEAFF
TGTGCCAGCAGCTTGGGACAGATGAACACTGAAGCTTTCTTT
>.|TRBV4-3|.|TRBJ1-1
CASSQDKNTEAFF
TGCGCCAGCAGCCAAGATAAGAACACTGAAGCTTTCTTT
>.|TRBV11-1|TRBD1|TRBJ1-1
CASSPTGGGTEAFF
TGTGCCAGCAGTCCGACAGGGGGTGGAACTGAAGCTTTCTTT
>.|TRBV29-1|.|TRBJ1-1
CSVRTGLNTEAFF
TGCAGCGTGCGCACAGGGTTGAACACTGAAGCTTTCTTT
>.|TRBV5-1|TRBD1|TRBJ1-2
CASVGQGRDGYTF
TGCGCCAGCGTGGGACAGGGGAGAGATGGCTACACCTTC
>.|TRBV18|.|TRBJ1-5
CASSQQGIGSNQPQHF
TGTGCCAGCTCACAACAGGGAATTGGGAGCAATCAGCCCCAGCATTTT
>.|TRBV7-9|.|TRBJ2-7
CASSINPTVSYEQYF
TGTGCCAGCAGCATAAACCCGACAGTCTCCTACGAGCAGTACTTC
>.|TRBV7-2|.|TRBJ2-5
CASSPPGLPKQETQYF
TGTGCCAGCAGCCCTCCGGGACTCCCCAAACAAGAGACCCAGTACTTC
>.|TRBV21-1|.|TRBJ2-1
CASSKASTGLHEQFF
TGTGCCAGCAGCAAAGCCTCGACAGGGCTTCATGAGCAGTTCTTC
>.|TRBV18|.|TRBJ2-2
CASSPSQGELFF
TGTGCCAGCTCACCAAGTCAGGGGGAGCTGTTTTTT
>few|TRBV18|.|TRBJ1-3
CASSPQDLGGGNTIYF
TGTGCCAGCTCACCTCAGGATCTGGGAGGTGGAAACACCATATATTTT
>once|TRBV6-1|.|TRBJ1-5
CASSETGDNQPQHF
TGTGCCAGCAGTGAAACAGGAGACAATCAGCCCCAGCATTTT
>.|TRBV5-5|TRBD2|TRBJ2-5
CASSYSGSGGTQYF
TGTGCCAGCAGCTACAGCGGGAGCGGGGGGACCCAGTACTTC
>once|TRBV25-1|TRBD2|TRBJ2-1
CASSLAGPYNEQFF
TGTGCCAGCAGTTTAGCGGGACCATACAATGAGCAGTTCTTC